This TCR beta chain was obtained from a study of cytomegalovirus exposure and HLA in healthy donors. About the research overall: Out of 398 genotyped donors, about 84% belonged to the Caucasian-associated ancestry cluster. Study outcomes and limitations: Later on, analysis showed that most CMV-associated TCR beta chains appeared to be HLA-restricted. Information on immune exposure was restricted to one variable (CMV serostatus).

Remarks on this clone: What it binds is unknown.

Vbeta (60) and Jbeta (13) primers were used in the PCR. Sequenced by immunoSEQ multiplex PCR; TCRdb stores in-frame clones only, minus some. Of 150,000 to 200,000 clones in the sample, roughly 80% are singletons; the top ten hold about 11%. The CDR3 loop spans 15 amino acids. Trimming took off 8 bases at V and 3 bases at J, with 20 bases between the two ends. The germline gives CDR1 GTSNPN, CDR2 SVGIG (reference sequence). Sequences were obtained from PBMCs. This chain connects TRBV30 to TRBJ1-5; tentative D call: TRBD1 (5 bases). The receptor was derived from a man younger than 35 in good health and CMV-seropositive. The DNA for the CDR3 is TGTGCCCCCACTGTGCCGGGGGTAAACAATCAGCCCCAGCATTTT. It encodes CAPTVPGVNNQPQHF.